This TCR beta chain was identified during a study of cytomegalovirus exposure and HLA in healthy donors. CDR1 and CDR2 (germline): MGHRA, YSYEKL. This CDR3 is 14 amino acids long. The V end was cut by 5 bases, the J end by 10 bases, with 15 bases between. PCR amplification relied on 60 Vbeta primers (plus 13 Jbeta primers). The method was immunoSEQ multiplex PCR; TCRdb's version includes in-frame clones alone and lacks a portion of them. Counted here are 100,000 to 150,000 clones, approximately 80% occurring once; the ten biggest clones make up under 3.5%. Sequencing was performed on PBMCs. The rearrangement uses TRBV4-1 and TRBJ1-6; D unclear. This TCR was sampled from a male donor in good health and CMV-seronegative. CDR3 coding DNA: TGCGCCAGCAGCAGGGAGTGGCGGTACTCACCCCTCCACTTT. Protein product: CASSREWRYSPLHF.